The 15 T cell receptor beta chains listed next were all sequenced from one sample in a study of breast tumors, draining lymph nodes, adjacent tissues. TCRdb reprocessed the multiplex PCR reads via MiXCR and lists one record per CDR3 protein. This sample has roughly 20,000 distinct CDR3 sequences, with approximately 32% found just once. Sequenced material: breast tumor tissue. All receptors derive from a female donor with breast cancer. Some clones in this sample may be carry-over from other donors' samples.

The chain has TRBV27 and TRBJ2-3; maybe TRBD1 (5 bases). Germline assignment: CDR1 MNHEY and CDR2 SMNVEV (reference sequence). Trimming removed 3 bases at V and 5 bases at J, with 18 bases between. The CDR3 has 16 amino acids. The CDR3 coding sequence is TGTGCCAGCAGTTTTTGGGGCCAGACAAAGGGAGATACGCAGTATTTT. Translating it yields CASSFWGQTKGDTQYF.

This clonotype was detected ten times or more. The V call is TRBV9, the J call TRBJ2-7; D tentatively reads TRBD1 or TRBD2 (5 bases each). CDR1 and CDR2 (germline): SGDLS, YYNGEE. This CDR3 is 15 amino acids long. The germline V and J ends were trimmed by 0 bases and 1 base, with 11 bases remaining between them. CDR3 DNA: TGTGCCAGCAGCGTAGGGGGGACGGGTTCCTACGAGCAGTACTTC. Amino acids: CASSVGGTGSYEQYF.

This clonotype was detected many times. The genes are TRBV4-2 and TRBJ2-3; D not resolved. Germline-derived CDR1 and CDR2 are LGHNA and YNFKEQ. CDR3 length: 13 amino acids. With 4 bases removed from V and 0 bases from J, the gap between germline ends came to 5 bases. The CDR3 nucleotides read TGTGCCAGCAGCCTAACTAGCACAGATACGCAGTATTTT. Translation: CASSLTSTDTQYF.

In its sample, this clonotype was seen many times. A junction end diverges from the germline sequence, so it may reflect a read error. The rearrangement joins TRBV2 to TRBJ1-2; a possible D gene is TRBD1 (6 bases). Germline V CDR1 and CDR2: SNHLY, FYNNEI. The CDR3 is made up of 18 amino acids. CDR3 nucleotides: TGTGCCAGCGGATGGTCGGCGGGGGCGCCTTTTCGATCAAGTGGCTGCACCTTC. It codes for CASGWSAGAPFRSSGCTF.

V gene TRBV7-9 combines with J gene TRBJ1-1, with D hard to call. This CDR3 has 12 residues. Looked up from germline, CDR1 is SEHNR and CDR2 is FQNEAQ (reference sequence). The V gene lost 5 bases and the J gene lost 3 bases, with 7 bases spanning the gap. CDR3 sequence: CASSPSYTEAFF. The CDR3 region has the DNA TGTGCCAGCAGCCCCTCGTACACTGAAGCTTTCTTT.

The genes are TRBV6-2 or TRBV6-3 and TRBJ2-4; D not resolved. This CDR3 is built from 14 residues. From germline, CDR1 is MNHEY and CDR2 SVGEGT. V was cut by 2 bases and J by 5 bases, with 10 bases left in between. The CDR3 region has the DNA TGTGCCAGCAGTTACGTTGGGGAACAAAACATTCAGTACTTC. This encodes CASSYVGEQNIQYF.

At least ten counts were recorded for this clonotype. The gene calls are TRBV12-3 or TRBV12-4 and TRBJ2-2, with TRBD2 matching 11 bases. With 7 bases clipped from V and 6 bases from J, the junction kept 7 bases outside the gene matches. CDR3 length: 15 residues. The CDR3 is CASTTSGRGAGELFF. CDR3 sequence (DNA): TGTGCCAGCACCACTAGCGGGAGAGGGGCCGGGGAGCTGTTTTTT.

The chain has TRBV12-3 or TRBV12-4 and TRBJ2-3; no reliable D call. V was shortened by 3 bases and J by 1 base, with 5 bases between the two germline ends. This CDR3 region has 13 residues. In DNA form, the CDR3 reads TGTGCCAGCAGTTTTGGCGGCACAGATACGCAGTATTTT. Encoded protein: CASSFGGTDTQYF.

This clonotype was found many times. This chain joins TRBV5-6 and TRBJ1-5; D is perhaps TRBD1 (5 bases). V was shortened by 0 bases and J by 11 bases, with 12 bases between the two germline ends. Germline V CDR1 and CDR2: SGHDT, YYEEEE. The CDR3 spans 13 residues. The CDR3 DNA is TGTGCCAGCAGCTTGGGTTGGGGGGGGGCCCAGCATTTT. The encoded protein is CASSLGWGGAQHF. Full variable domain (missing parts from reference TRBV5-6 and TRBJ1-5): DAGVTQSPTHLIKTRGQQVTLRCSPKSGHDTVSWYQQALGQGPQFIFQYYEEEERQRGNFPDRFSGHQFPNYSSELNVNALLLGDSALYLCASSLGWGGAQHFGDGTRLSIL.

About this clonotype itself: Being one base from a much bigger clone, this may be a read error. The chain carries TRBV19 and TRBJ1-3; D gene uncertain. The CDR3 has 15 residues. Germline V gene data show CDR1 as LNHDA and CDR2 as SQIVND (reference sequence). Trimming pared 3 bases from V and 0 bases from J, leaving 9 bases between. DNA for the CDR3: TGTGCCAGTAGTATGGGCGGGCTCTCTGGAAACACCATATATTTT. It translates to CASSMGGLSGNTIYF.

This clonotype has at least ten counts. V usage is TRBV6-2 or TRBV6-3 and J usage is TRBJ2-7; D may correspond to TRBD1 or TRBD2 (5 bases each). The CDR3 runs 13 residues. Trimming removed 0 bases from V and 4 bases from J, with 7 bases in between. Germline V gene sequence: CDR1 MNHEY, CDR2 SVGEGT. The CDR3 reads CASSYSWGYEQYF. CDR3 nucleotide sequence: TGTGCCAGCAGTTACTCATGGGGGTACGAGCAGTACTTC.

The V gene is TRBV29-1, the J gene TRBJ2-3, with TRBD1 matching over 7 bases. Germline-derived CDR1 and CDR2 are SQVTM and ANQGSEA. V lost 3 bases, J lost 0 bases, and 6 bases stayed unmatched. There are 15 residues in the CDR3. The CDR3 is CSVDMTGSSTDTQYF. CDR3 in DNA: TGCAGCGTTGATATGACAGGGAGTAGCACAGATACGCAGTATTTT.

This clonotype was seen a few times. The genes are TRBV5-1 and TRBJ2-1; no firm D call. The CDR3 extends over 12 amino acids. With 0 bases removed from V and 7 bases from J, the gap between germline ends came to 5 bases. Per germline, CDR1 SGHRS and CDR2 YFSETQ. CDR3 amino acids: CASSLGVNEQFF. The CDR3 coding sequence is TGCGCCAGCAGCTTGGGAGTGAATGAGCAGTTCTTC.

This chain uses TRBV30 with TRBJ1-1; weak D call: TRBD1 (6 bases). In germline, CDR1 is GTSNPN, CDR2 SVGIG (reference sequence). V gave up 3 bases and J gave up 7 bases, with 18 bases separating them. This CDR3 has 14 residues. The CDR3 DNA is TGTGCCTGGAGGGACGACAGGTGGGCACTTGAAGCTTTCTTT. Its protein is CAWRDDRWALEAFF.

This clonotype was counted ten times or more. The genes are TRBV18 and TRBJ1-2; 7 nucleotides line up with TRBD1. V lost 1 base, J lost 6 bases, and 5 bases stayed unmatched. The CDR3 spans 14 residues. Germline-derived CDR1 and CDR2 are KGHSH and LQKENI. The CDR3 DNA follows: TGTGCCAGCTCACCACTGTTAACAGGGGATGGCTACACCTTC. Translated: CASSPLLTGDGYTF.